Listed here are 20 T cell receptor beta chains from one sample, sequenced in a study of HIV-infected patients and healthy controls. About 500 ng RNA was reverse transcribed with alpha and beta constant-region primers. Each of the alpha and beta chains got its own library through chain-specific third strand synthesis with indices. TCRdb passed the 5' RACE reads through MiXCR, listing each CDR3 protein once. Of about 13,000 distinct CDR3 sequences in the sample, around 9.9% were seen once. The repertoire came from unfractionated whole blood and reflected all unsorted peripheral T cells. Material: blood. These receptor sequences come from an adult in good health.

This clonotype was picked up many times. This rearrangement joins TRBV5-4 to TRBJ2-2, with 7 bases that match TRBD1. The CDR3 loop spans 15 amino acids. Germline V gene sequence: CDR1 SGHNT, CDR2 YYREEE (reference sequence). J was trimmed by 1 base and V by 0 bases; bases with no gene match: 0. The CDR3 coding sequence is TGTGCCAGCAGCTTGGGACAGGGGAACACCGGGGAGCTGTTTTTT. Protein sequence: CASSLGQGNTGELFF.

This clonotype is medium-sized. The chain combines TRBV2 with TRBJ2-6; 9 positions agree with TRBD2. V was clipped by 6 bases and J by 0 bases; unmatched bases: 9. CDR1 and CDR2 from the germline V gene are SNHLY and FYNNEI. The CDR3 loop spans 18 amino acids. In nucleotides, the CDR3 is TGTGCCAGCAGACCCATAGCGGGAGTCTTCTCTGGGGCCAACGTCCTGACTTTC. This translates into CASRPIAGVFSGANVLTF. Looking up the rest from reference TRBV2 and TRBJ2-6 gives the full variable domain: EPEVTQTPSHQVTQMGQEVILRCVPISNHLYFYWYRQILGQKVEFLVSFYNNEISEKSEIFDDQFSVERPDGSNFTLKIRSTKLEDSAMYFCASRPIAGVFSGANVLTFGAGSRLTVL.

This chain links TRBV7-2 with TRBJ2-5; 10 bases align to TRBD2. The J segment lost 0 bases and the V segment lost 5 bases, leaving 6 bases of the junction unmatched. The CDR3 sequence is 16 residues long. Germline assignment: CDR1 SGHTA and CDR2 FQGNSA. CDR3 residues: CASSPRTSGNQETQYF. The DNA for the CDR3 is TGTGCCAGCAGCCCCAGGACTAGCGGAAACCAAGAGACCCAGTACTTC. Using reference TRBV7-2 and TRBJ2-5 for the parts outside the CDR3, the full variable domain is GAGVSQSPSNKVTEKGKDVELRCDPISGHTALYWYRQSLGQGLEFLIYFQGNSAPDKSGLPSDRFSAERTGGSVSTLTIQRTQQEDSAVYLCASSPRTSGNQETQYFGPGTRLLVL.

This clonotype occurred many times. The rearrangement links TRBV5-6 to TRBJ1-6, with D unclear. Between the trimmed V and J ends, which lost 0 bases and 10 bases, there was a span of 11 bases. The CDR3 runs to 14 residues. Germline V CDR1 and CDR2: SGHDT, YYEEEE. The CDR3 reads CASSLELRGSPLHF. Here the CDR3 DNA reads TGTGCCAGCAGCTTGGAGCTTCGGGGATCACCCCTCCACTTT.

This clonotype showed up just a few times. The chain employs TRBV18 and TRBJ1-1, with D unresolved. The CDR3 runs to 14 residues. V lost 4 bases, J lost 2 bases, and 11 bases lay in between. Per the germline V gene, CDR1 is KGHSH and CDR2 is LQKENI. For the CDR3, the DNA is TGTGCCAGCTCACTTGCAGGTGAAAACACTGAAGCTTTCTTT. It codes for CASSLAGENTEAFF.

This clonotype was found many times. The genes are TRBV7-2 and TRBJ2-2; D ambiguous. Trimming removed 1 base from V and 3 bases from J, with 6 bases in between. Germline loops: CDR1 SGHTA, CDR2 FQGNSA. There are 14 residues in the CDR3. In DNA, the CDR3 is TGTGCCAGCAGCTTAGTGAGAGACACCGGGGAGCTGTTTTTT. Protein: CASSLVRDTGELFF.

This clonotype was observed at least ten times. The chain carries TRBV28 and TRBJ2-1; D uncertain. Germline loops: CDR1 MDHEN, CDR2 SYDVKM. Trimming stripped 3 bases from V and 13 bases from J, with 10 bases between. CDR3 length equals 11 residues. The CDR3 reads CASSLSAIQFF. CDR3 sequence (DNA): TGTGCCAGCAGTTTGTCAGCGATACAGTTCTTC.

By frequency in the sample, this clonotype is medium-sized (0.01 to 0.1%). The genes are TRBV14 and TRBJ1-1; D is unresolved. CDR1 SGHDN and CDR2 FVKESK come from the germline V gene. The CDR3 totals 15 residues. The V and J ends lost 4 bases and 0 bases respectively, with 12 bases between them. CDR3 protein: CASSRTQVMNTEAFF. The CDR3 DNA reads as TGTGCCAGCAGCCGAACTCAGGTGATGAACACTGAAGCTTTCTTT.

Judged by abundance, this clonotype is medium-sized. The rearrangement joins TRBV20-1 to TRBJ1-5; D unresolved. V lost 3 bases and J 0 bases, leaving 6 bases between the germline ends. The CDR3 runs 13 residues. Per germline, CDR1 DFQATT and CDR2 SNEGSKA (reference sequence). CDR3 DNA sequence: TGCAGTGCTAGTACACCTAGCAATCAGCCCCAGCATTTT. It specifies CSASTPSNQPQHF.

By share, this clonotype counts as medium-sized. The chain joins TRBV11-2 to TRBJ2-2, with D unresolved. The CDR3 has 12 residues. The V end lost 5 bases, the J end lost 3 bases, and 4 bases lay between the germline ends. CDR1 is SGHAT and CDR2 is FQNNGV in the germline V gene. The CDR3 nucleotides are TGTGCCAGCAGCCACTACACCGGGGAGCTGTTTTTT. Its protein product is CASSHYTGELFF.

The genes are TRBV3-1 and TRBJ2-3; TRBD2 aligns across 7 bases. The CDR3 contains 15 residues. Germline trimming cut 1 base from V and 3 bases from J; bases unmatched to any gene: 4. The germline V gene has CDR1 LGHDT and CDR2 YNNKEL (reference sequence). CDR3 residues: CASSQGGSRTDTQYF. CDR3 bases: TGTGCCAGCAGCCAAGGCGGGAGTCGGACAGATACGCAGTATTTT.

V gene TRBV2 combines with J gene TRBJ2-3; 13 nucleotides align to TRBD2. Germline CDR1 is SNHLY and CDR2 is FYNNEI. With V trimmed by 8 bases and J by 6 bases, 20 bases remained unmatched. This CDR3 spans 19 amino acids. The CDR3, as DNA: TGTGCCAGCTATACCCCGGGACTAGCGGGATCCACCCTCCCGGATACGCAGTATTTT. It is translated as CASYTPGLAGSTLPDTQYF. The whole variable domain, filled in from reference TRBV2 and TRBJ2-3, reads EPEVTQTPSHQVTQMGQEVILRCVPISNHLYFYWYRQILGQKVEFLVSFYNNEISEKSEIFDDQFSVERPDGSNFTLKIRSTKLEDSAMYFCASYTPGLAGSTLPDTQYFGPGTRLTVL.

This clonotype was observed a handful of times. The rearrangement joins TRBV6-2 or TRBV6-3 to TRBJ2-7; 11 positions agree with TRBD1. V was pared by 2 bases and J by 3 bases, with 6 bases of the junction left unmatched. Germline V gene lookup returns CDR1 MNHEY and CDR2 SVGEGT. The CDR3 is made up of 16 amino acids. This CDR3 is CASSYGGTGGNYEQYF. The CDR3 bases are TGTGCCAGCAGTTACGGTGGGACAGGGGGTAACTACGAGCAGTACTTC.

By proportion, this clonotype is medium-sized (0.01 to 0.1%). The chain links TRBV12-3 or TRBV12-4 to TRBJ2-3, with a possible D match to TRBD2 (6 bases). This CDR3 spans 16 amino acids. Trimming removed 3 bases at V and 2 bases at J, with 15 bases between. The CDR3 here is CASSFGTSLYTDTQYF. DNA of the CDR3: TGTGCCAGCAGTTTTGGGACTTCTCTTTACACAGATACGCAGTATTTT.

Within the sample, this clonotype is medium-sized (0.01 to 0.1%). The genes are TRBV29-1 and TRBJ2-3; TRBD2 aligns across 7 bases. CDR3 length: 17 residues. V was clipped by 1 base and J by 2 bases; unmatched bases: 12. Germline V CDR1 and CDR2: SQVTM, ANQGSEA. CDR3 sequence: CSVEAAGAREYTDTQYF. CDR3 nucleotide sequence: TGCAGCGTTGAAGCGGCGGGAGCCAGGGAATACACAGATACGCAGTATTTT.

This clonotype was detected only once. The V gene is TRBV4-2, the J gene TRBJ1-4; 8 positions agree with TRBD1. V shed 0 bases, J shed 8 bases, and the junction held 8 bases outside the gene matches. CDR1 LGHNA and CDR2 YNFKEQ come from the germline V gene. This CDR3 contains 16 residues. The CDR3 nucleotides read TGTGCCAGCAGCCAAGAAAGAGGACAGGGCGGGGAAAAACTGTTTTTT. It specifies CASSQERGQGGEKLFF.

V is TRBV28 and J is TRBJ1-4; D call uncertain. From germline, CDR1 is MDHEN and CDR2 SYDVKM. CDR3 length: 15 amino acids. Trimming pared 6 bases from V and 0 bases from J, leaving 11 bases between. The CDR3 sequence is CASSVDTATNEKLFF. CDR3 bases: TGTGCCAGCAGCGTCGACACTGCAACTAATGAAAAACTGTTTTTT.

V usage is TRBV7-9 and J usage is TRBJ1-3; no firm D call. CDR1 SEHNR and CDR2 FQNEAQ come from the germline V gene (reference sequence). The CDR3 runs 16 residues. V shed 5 bases and J shed 1 base, with 15 bases lying between them. The CDR3 loop is CASSLVASLSGNTIYF. CDR3 nucleotide sequence: TGTGCCAGCAGCCTAGTGGCCAGTCTTTCTGGAAACACCATATATTTT.

This clonotype counts as medium-sized (0.01 to 0.1%). This chain uses TRBV10-2 with TRBJ2-7, with D possibly TRBD2 on 6 matching bases. The CDR3 has 14 residues. CDR1 and CDR2 (germline): WSHSY, SAAADI. V was trimmed by 6 bases and J by 0 bases, leaving 12 bases between them. CDR3 DNA sequence: TGCGCCAGCAGGGGAGGTAGCGACTCCTACGAGCAGTACTTC. This encodes CASRGGSDSYEQYF.

This clonotype is judged medium-sized. The chain carries TRBV7-8 and TRBJ2-3; no definite D call. Germline V lookup: CDR1 SGHVS, CDR2 FQNEAQ. The CDR3 totals 17 residues. The V end lost 6 bases, the J end lost 0 bases, and 19 bases lay between the germline ends. The CDR3 is CASRPDFRALSTDTQYF. The CDR3 region has the DNA TGTGCCAGCAGACCAGATTTTAGGGCCCTCAGCACAGATACGCAGTATTTT.